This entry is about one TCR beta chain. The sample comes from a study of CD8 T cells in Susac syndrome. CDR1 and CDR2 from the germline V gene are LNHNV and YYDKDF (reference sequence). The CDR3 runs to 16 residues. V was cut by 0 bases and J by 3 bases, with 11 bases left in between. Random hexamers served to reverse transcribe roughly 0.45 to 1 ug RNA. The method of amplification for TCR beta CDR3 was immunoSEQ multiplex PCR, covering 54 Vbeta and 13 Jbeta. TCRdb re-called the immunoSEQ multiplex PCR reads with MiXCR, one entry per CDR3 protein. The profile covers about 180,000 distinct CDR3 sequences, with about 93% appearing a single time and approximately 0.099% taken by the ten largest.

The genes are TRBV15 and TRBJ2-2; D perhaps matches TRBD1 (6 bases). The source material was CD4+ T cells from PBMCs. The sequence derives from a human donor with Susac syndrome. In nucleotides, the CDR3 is TGTGCCACCAGCAGAGATATGGACAGACACACCGGGGAGCTGTTTTTT. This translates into CATSRDMDRHTGELFF.